The clone carrying this TCR beta chain was detected only a few times. Antigen specificity is unknown. This sample was taken from a study of T cell repertoires in cytomegalovirus infection. The wider study: Matching HLA type and CMV infection were both indicated by public TCR beta signatures.

Points from the study as a whole: Pooled public TCR beta family frequency picked out CMV carriers with the relevant HLA.

TCRdb re-called the reads with MiXCR, one entry per CDR3 protein. The data contain around 260,000 distinct CDR3 sequences, around 8.7% of them singletons. The source of this sequence is a human donor in good health (CMV status not recorded). Some clones in this sample may be carry-over from other donors' samples. The material sequenced was PBMCs.

The CDR3 DNA reads as TGTGCCAGCAGCCGAGAAGGTACCAACTACGAGCAGTACTTC. It translates to CASSREGTNYEQYF. This sequence joins TRBV4-2 and TRBJ2-7; D call uncertain. The germline V and J ends were trimmed by 4 bases and 3 bases, with 13 bases remaining between them. The length of the CDR3 is 14 residues. Per germline, CDR1 LGHNA and CDR2 YNFKEQ.